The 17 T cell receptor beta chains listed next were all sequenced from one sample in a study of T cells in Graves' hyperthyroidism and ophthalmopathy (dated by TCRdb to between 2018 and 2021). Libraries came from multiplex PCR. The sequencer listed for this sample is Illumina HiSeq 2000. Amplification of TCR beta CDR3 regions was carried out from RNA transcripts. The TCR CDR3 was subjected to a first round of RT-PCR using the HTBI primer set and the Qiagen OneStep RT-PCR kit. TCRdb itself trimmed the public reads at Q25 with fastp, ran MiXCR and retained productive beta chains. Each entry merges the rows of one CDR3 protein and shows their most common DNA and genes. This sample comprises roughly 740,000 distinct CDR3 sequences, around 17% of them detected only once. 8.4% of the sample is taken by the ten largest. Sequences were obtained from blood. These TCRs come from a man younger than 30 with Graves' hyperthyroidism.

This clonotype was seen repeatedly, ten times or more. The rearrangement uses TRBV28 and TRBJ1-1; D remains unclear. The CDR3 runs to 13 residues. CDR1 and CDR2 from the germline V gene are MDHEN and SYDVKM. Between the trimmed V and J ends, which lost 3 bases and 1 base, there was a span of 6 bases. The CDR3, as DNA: TGTGCCAGCAGTTTTAGGGCGAACACTGAAGCTTTCTTT. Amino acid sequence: CASSFRANTEAFF.

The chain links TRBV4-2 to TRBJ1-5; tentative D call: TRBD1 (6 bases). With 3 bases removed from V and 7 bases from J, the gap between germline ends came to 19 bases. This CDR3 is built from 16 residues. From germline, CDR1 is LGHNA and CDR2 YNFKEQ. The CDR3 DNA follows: TGTGCCAGCAGCCAGGTTGGCCAGGGGAATTCGCAGCCCCAGCATTTT. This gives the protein CASSQVGQGNSQPQHF.

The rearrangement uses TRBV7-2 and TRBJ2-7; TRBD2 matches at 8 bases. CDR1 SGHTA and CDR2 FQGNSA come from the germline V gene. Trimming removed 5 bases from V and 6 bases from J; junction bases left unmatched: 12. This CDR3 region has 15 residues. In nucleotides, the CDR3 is TGTGCCAGCAGCGCTCCCGGGACTAGAAGAGGCGAGCAGTACTTC. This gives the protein CASSAPGTRRGEQYF. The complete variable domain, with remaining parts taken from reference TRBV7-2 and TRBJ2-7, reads GAGVSQSPSNKVTEKGKDVELRCDPISGHTALYWYRQSLGQGLEFLIYFQGNSAPDKSGLPSDRFSAERTGGSVSTLTIQRTQQEDSAVYLCASSAPGTRRGEQYFGPGTRLTVT.

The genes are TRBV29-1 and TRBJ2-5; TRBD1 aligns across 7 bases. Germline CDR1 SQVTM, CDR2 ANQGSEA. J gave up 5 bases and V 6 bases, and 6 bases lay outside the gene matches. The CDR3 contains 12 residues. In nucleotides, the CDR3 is TGCAGCGTCCGACAGGGTATGGAGACCCAGTACTTC. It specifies CSVRQGMETQYF.

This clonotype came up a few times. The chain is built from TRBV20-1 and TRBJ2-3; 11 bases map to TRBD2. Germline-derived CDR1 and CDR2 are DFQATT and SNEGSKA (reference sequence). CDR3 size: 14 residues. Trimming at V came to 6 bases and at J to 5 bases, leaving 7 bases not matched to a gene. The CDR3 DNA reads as TGCAGTGCAACTAGCGGGGGAAACGTAGATACGCAGTATTTT. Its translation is CSATSGGNVDTQYF.

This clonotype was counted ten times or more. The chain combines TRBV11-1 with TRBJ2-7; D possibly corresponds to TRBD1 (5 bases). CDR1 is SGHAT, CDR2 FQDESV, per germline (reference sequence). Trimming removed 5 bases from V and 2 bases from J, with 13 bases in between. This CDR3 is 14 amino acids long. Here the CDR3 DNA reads TGTGCCAGCAGCGATACCGTCAGGGCCTACGAGCAGTACTTC. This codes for CASSDTVRAYEQYF.

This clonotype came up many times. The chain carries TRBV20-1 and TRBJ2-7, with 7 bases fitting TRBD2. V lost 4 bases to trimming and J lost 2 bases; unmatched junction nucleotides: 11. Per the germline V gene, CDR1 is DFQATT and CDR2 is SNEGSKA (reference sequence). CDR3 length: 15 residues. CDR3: CSAKLPGTNTYEQYF. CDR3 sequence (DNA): TGCAGTGCTAAATTACCGGGGACTAATACCTACGAGCAGTACTTC.

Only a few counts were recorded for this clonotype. The CDR3 DNA is TGTGCCAGCTCACCACCGTCCAGGGTAGTCACAGATACGCAGTATTTT. This sequence encodes CASSPPSRVVTDTQYF. V gene TRBV18 combines with J gene TRBJ2-3; D is possibly TRBD1 (5 bases). V lost 0 bases and J 2 bases, leaving 12 bases between the germline ends. In germline, CDR1 is KGHSH, CDR2 LQKENI. This CDR3 comprises 16 residues. The full variable domain, its missing parts supplied by reference TRBV18 and TRBJ2-3, is NAGVMQNPRHLVRRRGQEARLRCSPMKGHSHVYWYRQLPEEGLKFMVYLQKENIIDESGMPKERFSAEFPKEGPSILRIQQVVRGDSAAYFCASSPPSRVVTDTQYFGPGTRLTVL.

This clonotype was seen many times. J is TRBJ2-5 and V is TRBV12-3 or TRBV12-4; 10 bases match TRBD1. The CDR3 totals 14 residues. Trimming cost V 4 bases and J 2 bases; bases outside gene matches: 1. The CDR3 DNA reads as TGTGCCAGCAGTTCGGGACAGGGGCAAGAGACCCAGTACTTC. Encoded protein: CASSSGQGQETQYF.

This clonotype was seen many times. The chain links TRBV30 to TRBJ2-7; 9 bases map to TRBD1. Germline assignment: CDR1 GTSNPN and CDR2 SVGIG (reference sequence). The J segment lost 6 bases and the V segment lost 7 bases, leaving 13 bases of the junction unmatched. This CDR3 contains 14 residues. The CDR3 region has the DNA TGTGCCTTTCAACTCGGGACAGGGAGTACCGAGCAGTACTTC. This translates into CAFQLGTGSTEQYF. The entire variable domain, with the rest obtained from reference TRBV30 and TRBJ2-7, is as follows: SQTIHQWPATLVQPVGSPLSLECTVEGTSNPNLYWYRQAAGRGLQLLFYSVGIGQISSEVPQNLSASRPQDRQFILSSKKLLLSDSGFYLCAFQLGTGSTEQYFGPGTRLTVT.

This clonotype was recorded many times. CDR3 DNA: TGTGCCACCAGTGACGGGAGTCTAGCTGTGAGCTCCTACAATGAGCAGTTCTTC. Translation: CATSDGSLAVSSYNEQFF. The chain has TRBV24-1 and TRBJ2-1; weak D call: TRBD2 (6 bases). Trimming cost V 4 bases and J 0 bases, with 18 bases left between them. In germline, CDR1 is KGHDR, CDR2 SFDVKD. The CDR3 is 18 amino acids.

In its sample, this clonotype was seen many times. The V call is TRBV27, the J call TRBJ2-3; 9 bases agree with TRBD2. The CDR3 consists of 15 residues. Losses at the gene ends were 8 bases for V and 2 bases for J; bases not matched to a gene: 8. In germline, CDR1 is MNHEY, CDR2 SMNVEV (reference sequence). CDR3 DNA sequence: TGTGCCAGCGGAGCCGGACTAGCGTACACAGATACGCAGTATTTT. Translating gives CASGAGLAYTDTQYF.

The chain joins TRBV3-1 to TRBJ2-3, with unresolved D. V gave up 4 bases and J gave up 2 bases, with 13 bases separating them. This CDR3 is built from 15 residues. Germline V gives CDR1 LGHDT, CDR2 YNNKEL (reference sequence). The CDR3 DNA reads TGTGCCAGCAGCCCCTTCATTGTCACCACAGATACGCAGTATTTT. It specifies CASSPFIVTTDTQYF.

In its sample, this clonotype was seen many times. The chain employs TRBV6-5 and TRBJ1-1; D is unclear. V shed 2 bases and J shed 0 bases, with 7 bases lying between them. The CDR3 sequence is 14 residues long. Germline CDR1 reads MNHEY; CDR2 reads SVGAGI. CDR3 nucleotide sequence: TGTGCCAGCAGTTACCGGGAGGTGAACACTGAAGCTTTCTTT. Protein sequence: CASSYREVNTEAFF.

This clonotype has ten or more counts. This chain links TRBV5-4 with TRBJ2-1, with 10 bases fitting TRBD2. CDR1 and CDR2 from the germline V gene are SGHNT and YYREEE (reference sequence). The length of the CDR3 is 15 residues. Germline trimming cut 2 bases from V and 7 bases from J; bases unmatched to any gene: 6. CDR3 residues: CASSFSGRSGNEQFF. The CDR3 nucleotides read TGTGCCAGCAGCTTTAGCGGGAGGTCAGGGAATGAGCAGTTCTTC.

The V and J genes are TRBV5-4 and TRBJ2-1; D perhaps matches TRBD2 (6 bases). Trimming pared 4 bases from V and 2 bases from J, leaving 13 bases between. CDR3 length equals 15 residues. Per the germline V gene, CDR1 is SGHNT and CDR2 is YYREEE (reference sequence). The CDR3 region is CASSLSGPTYNEQFF. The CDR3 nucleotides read TGTGCCAGCAGCCTAAGCGGGCCCACCTACAATGAGCAGTTCTTC.

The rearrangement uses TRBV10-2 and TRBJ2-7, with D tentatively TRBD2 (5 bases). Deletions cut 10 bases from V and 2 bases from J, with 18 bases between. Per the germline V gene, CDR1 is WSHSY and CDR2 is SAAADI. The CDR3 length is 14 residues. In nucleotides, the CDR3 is TGCGCCACCAGCGGAAATCCTATGCCCTACGAGCAGTACTTC. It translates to CATSGNPMPYEQYF.